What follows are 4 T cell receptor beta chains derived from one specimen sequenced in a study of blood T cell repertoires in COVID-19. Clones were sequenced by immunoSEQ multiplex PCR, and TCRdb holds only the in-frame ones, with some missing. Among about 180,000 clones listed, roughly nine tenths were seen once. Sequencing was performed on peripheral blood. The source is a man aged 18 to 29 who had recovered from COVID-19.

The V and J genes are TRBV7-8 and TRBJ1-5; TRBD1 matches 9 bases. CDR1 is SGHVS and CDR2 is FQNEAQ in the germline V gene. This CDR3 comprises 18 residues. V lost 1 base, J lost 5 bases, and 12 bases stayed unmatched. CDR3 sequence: CASSLGPGRTGAHQPQHF. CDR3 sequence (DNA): TGTGCCAGCAGCTTAGGGCCTGGTAGGACAGGGGCGCATCAGCCCCAGCATTTT.

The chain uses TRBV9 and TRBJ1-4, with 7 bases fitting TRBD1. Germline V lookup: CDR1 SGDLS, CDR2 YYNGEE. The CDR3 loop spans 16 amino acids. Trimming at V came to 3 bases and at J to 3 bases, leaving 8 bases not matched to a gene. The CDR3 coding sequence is TGTGCCAGCAGCGCCTCCTACAGGGGCTCTAATGAAAAACTGTTTTTT. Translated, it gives CASSASYRGSNEKLFF.

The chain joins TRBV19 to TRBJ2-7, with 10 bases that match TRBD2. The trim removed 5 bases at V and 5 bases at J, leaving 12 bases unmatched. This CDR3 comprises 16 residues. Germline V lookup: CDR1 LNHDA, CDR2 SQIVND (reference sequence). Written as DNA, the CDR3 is TGTGCCAGTAGTCCCCGAGCGGGAGGGCCTTGGAACGAGCAGTACTTC. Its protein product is CASSPRAGGPWNEQYF. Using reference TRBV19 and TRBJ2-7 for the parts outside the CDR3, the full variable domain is DGGITQSPKYLFRKEGQNVTLSCEQNLNHDAMYWYRQDPGQGLRLIYYSQIVNDFQKGDIAEGYSVSREKKESFPLTVTSAQKNPTAFYLCASSPRAGGPWNEQYFGPGTRLTVT.

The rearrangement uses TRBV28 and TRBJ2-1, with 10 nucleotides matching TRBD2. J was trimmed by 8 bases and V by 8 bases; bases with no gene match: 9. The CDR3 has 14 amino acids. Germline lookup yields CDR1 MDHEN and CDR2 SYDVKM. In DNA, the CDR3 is TGTGCCAGCTATAGCGGGAGGACCCTCCATGAGCAGTTCTTC. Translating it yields CASYSGRTLHEQFF.